The T cell receptor beta chain described here comes from a study of cytomegalovirus exposure and HLA in healthy donors (dated by TCRdb to between 2016 and 2019). Study-wide context: An earlier analysis of approximately 600 of the donors reported roughly 300 Gb of sequence data and 117 million unique TCR beta sequences from about 200 million T cells. Rather than drawing on any new phenotypic data, the later analysis identified candidate immune exposures from TCR beta sequences and the way those sequences occurred across donors. About five DR-DQ haplotypes were treated as single units for association and clustering because of strong linkage in the cohort. The study profiled the T cell repertoires of fewer than 850 subjects by immunosequencing and related them to cytomegalovirus serostatus. HLA typing included class I and class II loci at four-digit resolution. Alongside the repertoire data, information on donor age, sex, ethnicity and CMV serostatus was compiled. A later genetic analysis took genome-wide SNP genotypes for about 65% of the 666 donors and used that subset as a discovery cohort. In a later analysis, previously published TCR beta repertoires from several hundred donors were re-analyzed and high-resolution HLA genotyping was added so that TCR occurrence patterns could be studied. Besides the first cohort of some 670 subjects, a separate validation cohort made up of about 120 different subjects was used. An earlier analysis of roughly 600 of the donors used high-throughput TCR beta sequencing to judge whether each TCR beta V gene segment behaved as functional or pseudogenic. Among around 400 genotyped donors of the cohort, an average of approximately 220,000 unique TCR beta nucleotide sequences was sequenced per donor, of which 15% to 20% were non-productive. The number of donors typed differed by locus, with about 629-640 for A, B, C, DRB1 and DQB1, roughly 550 for DQA1, under 610 for DPA1, and approximately 470 for DPB1. Every discovery cohort repertoire had been produced on one sequencing platform. The study aimed to test whether cataloging public T cell receptors could reveal signatures of past pathogen exposure. An early release that covered fewer than 800 HLA-typed donors contained approximately 300 gigabases of sequencing data and tens of millions of unique TCR sequences. To predict cytomegalovirus infection status, the study combined high-throughput TCR immunosequencing, statistical association of individual TCRs with disease status, and machine learning. The genetic ancestry cluster associated with self-reported Caucasian donors included around four fifths of the roughly 390 genotyped donors. The investigation overall reported the following: Presence/absence analyses assumed roughly uniform sequencing depth across donors, an assumption that may not hold. Several of the top co-occurrence clusters appeared to be linked to parvovirus B19, influenza, CMV and Epstein-Barr virus, according to a later analysis. A further reported finding was that TCR beta sequences accurately predicted the HLA-A and HLA-B alleles for most subjects in the first cohort. Immune exposure information for the cohort was limited to CMV serostatus. In this cohort, only TCR beta chains were sequenced, and detectable features were limited by the absence of alpha or paired-chain data. At a false discovery rate of 0.05, a later analysis linked 15,000 to 20,000 TCR beta sequences to specific HLA alleles. Cytomegalovirus status was reported to be diagnosed by the classifier with high specificity and sensitivity in both the original and validation cohorts. The study listed over 150 TCR beta chains as associated with cytomegalovirus. HLA typing was unavailable for some donors at each locus, so association tests used only the typed subset. Most TCR sequences were seen in very few donors, while some public TCRs were found in many individuals. In a later analysis, HLA-associated TCR beta chains were found to be more clonally expanded and to have lower generation probabilities than equally common non-associated chains. A later genetic analysis associated a missense DCLRE1C variant with V-gene and J-gene trimming of TCR beta chains, and an independent cohort replicated the association. Correlated functional status among segregating V segments might be attributable to linkage disequilibrium, but an unknown experimental factor could not be ruled out. The earlier analysis of nearly 600 of the donors excluded some 16 rarely observed V segments, including chromosome 9 orphons, because counts were too low. The sequencing pipeline was judged likely to have produced a cluster of highly shared sequence variants as a technical artifact. Broadly in line with IMGT annotations, most TCR beta V segments showed up in productive rearrangements about 87% or about 30% of the time in an earlier analysis of several hundred of the donors. Assigning TCR associations to individual alleles was difficult when HLA alleles, especially DR and DQ, strongly co-occurred. According to a later genetic analysis, donors in an Asian-associated ancestry cluster had fewer N-insertions in productive TCRs than the roughly 660-donor mean. In a later analysis, most CMV-associated TCR beta chains were found to appear HLA-restricted, with HLA associations seemingly driven largely by CMV exposure. Three of the identified cytomegalovirus-associated TCR beta chains were confirmed in vitro to be specific for cytomegalovirus antigens. It was suggested by the authors that the approach could potentially be generalized to other disease states and immunological phenotypes. According to a later analysis, TCR association rates differed among HLA loci, with DRB1 alleles showing the most associated TCRs and HLA-C alleles showing the fewest.

In total, 600 or so healthy bone marrow donors made up the cohort. At the time of sampling, all cohort members were nominally healthy, though unrecorded immune exposures were likely present. The donor tested CMV seropositive and was one of the 289 seropositive cohort members. A peripheral blood sample was collected from each donor, and TCR beta sequencing was performed on peripheral blood mononuclear cells. Genomic DNA was extracted from the blood cell samples with the Qiagen DNeasy Blood Extraction Kit. Notes on this clone: Which antigen it targets is not known. Within one base of it there is no much larger clone, and no base qualities were kept.

Library preparation was by the immunoSEQ multiplex PCR assay. The multiplex PCR relied on a mix of 60 forward primers for TCR Vbeta segments and 13 reverse primers for TCR Jbeta segments. The CDR3 region of rearranged TCR beta genes was amplified from genomic DNA with a multiplex PCR assay. The amplified TCR beta libraries were sequenced on the Illumina HiSeq System as 87-base-pair reads. Concerning the study's data processing: Across the roughly 670 repertoires, a later analysis counted roughly 84 million unique TCR beta chains, around 10 million of which were shared by at least two donors. Raw reads were error-corrected and collapsed into unique sequences by a nearest-neighbor algorithm in which closely related sequences were merged to remove PCR and sequencing errors. CDR3 sequences were aligned to IMGT reference sequences to assign V, D and J gene segments. Each retained sequence needed at least a six-nucleotide match to both a V gene segment and a J gene segment. Rearrangements were classified as productive when the CDR3 lacked stop codons and remained in frame with V and J, and all other rearrangements were classified as non-productive. CDR3 was defined by IMGT convention, running from the second conserved V-encoded cysteine to the conserved J-encoded phenylalanine. The earlier analysis of some 580 of the donors excluded any sequence lacking an unambiguous match to a single V gene segment. In an earlier analysis of some 590 of the donors, V segments were called functional above 56.7% productive rearrangements and were called segregating when the between-donor standard deviation exceeded 5%. A statistical classification framework was developed to diagnose cytomegalovirus status using the catalog of TCR beta chain sequences. In a later analysis, V and J genes were assigned by comparing TCR nucleotide sequences against IMGT/GENE-DB human TR gene sequences. Using the TCRdist pipeline, a later analysis assigned CDR3 sequences along with most-parsimonious VDJ recombination scenarios. A later analysis defined each TCR beta chain by its CDR3 amino acid sequence plus V-gene family, and excluded reads lacking a unique V-gene family. A later analysis removed 592 highly shared, low-generation-probability nucleotide sequences to deal with suspected cross-contamination and a sequencing artifact. In a later analysis, a clonal expansion index was calculated for each public chain from normalized within-repertoire ranks of inferred template counts. Generation probabilities in a later analysis came from a VDJ recombination model fitted to out-of-frame rearrangements, and those results were checked against IGoR. In a later analysis, hypergeometric tests were used to score TCR-TCR, TCR-HLA and TCR-CMV co-occurrence, with a repertoire-size bias correction applied to TCR pairs. A later analysis estimated false discovery rates by permuting HLA or CMV assignments 20 times. In a later analysis, co-occurring TCRs were grouped using DBSCAN, and TCRdist sequence similarity was added for clustering within HLA-allele-positive subsets. For co-occurrence clustering, repertoires with fewer than 30,000 or more than 120,000 public chains were excluded, along with roughly five repertoires with anomalous nucleotide sharing. TCRdb stores this immuneACCESS table with in-frame sequences only. Part of the clones is absent; in the studies checked, under half of the shortfall reflects unresolved V genes, and no reason is known for the rest. D and trimming were read from the DNA, whereas the V and J calls and clone size are those reported in that table. This sample has more than 110,000 clones in its table, and around two thirds of those were observed once. The ten most abundant clones make up around 1.9% of the sample.

Sample: PBMCs. This receptor was obtained from a woman aged 55-69 years in good health and CMV-seropositive.

The CDR3 protein: CASRGLAEYNEQFF. The DNA reads TGTGCCAGCCGGGGACTAGCGGAATACAATGAGCAGTTCTTC. The rearrangement combines TRBV6-5 with TRBJ2-1, and 11 junction bases match TRBD2. Here V drops 8 bases and J drops 4 bases, and the junction holds 4 bases not matched to any gene. Looking up the germline V gene yields CDR1 MNHEY and CDR2 SVGAGI. The CDR3 runs 14 amino acids, cysteine and phenylalanine included. CDR3 DNA is the only sequence kept; it has 42 bases, read in frame from the first base.